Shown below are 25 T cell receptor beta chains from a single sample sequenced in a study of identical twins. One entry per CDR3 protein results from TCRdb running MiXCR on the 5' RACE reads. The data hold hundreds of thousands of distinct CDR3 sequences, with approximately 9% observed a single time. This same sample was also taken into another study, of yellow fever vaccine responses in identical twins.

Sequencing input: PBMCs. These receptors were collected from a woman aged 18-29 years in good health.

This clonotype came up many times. The CDR3 region has the DNA TGCGCCAGCAGCGTTGACTTCACCGGGGAGCTGTTTTTT. As protein: CASSVDFTGELFF. The V gene is TRBV5-1, the J gene TRBJ2-2, with no clear D. The V and J ends lost 4 bases and 4 bases respectively, with 8 bases between them. CDR1 SGHRS and CDR2 YFSETQ come from the germline V gene. The CDR3 runs 13 residues.

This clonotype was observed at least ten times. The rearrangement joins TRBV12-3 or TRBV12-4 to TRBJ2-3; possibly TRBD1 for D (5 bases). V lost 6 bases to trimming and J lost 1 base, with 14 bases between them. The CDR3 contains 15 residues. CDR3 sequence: CASRVLGAGTDTQYF. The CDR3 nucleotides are TGTGCCAGCAGAGTTTTAGGGGCCGGCACAGATACGCAGTATTTT.

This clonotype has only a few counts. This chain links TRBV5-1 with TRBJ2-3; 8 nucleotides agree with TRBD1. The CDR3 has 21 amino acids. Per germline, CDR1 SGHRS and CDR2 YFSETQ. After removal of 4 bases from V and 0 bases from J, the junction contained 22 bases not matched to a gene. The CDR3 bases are TGCGCCAGCAGCGAGCTAAGACAGGGGCGGATTCTTGAATCTAGCACAGATACGCAGTATTTT. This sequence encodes CASSELRQGRILESSTDTQYF.

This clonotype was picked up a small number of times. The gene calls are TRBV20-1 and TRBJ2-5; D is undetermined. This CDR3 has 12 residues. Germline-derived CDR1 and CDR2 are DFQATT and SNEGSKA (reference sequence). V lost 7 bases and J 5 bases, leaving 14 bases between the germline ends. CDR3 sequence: CSVPGMVETQYF. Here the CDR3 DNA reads TGCAGTGTGCCAGGCATGGTCGAGACCCAGTACTTC.

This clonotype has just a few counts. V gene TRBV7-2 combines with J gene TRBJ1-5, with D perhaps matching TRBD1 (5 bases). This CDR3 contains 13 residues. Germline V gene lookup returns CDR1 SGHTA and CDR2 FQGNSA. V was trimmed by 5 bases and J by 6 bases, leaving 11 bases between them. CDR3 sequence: CASSVKQAQPQHF. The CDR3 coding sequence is TGTGCCAGCAGCGTAAAACAGGCTCAGCCCCAGCATTTT.

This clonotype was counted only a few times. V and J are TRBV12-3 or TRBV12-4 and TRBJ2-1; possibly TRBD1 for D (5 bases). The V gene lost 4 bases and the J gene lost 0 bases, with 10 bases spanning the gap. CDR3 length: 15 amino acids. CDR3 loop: CASSSTQGSYNEQFF. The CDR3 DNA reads TGTGCCAGCAGTTCAACTCAGGGCTCCTACAATGAGCAGTTCTTC.

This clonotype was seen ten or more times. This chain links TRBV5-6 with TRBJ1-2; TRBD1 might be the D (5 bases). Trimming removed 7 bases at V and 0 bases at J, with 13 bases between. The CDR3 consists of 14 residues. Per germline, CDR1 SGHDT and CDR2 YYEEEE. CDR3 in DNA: TGTGCCAGCCGTGCAGGGTCAGCTAACTATGGCTACACCTTC. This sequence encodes CASRAGSANYGYTF.

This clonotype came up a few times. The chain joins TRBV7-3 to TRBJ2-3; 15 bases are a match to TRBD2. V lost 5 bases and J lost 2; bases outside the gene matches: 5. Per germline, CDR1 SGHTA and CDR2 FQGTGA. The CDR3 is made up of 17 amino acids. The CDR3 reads CASSPGLAGGYTDTQYF. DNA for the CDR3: TGTGCCAGCAGCCCAGGACTAGCGGGGGGGTACACAGATACGCAGTATTTT. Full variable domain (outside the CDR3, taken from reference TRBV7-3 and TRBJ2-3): GAGVSQTPSNKVTEKGKYVELRCDPISGHTALYWYRQSLGQGPEFLIYFQGTGAADDSGLPNDRFFAVRPEGSVSTLKIQRTERGDSAVYLCASSPGLAGGYTDTQYFGPGTRLTVL.

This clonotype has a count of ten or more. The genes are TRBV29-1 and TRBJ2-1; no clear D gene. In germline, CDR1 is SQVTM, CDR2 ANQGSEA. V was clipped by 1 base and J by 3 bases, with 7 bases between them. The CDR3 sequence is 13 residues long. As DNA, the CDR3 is TGCAGCGTTGAAGTTGGCTTCTACAATGAGCAGTTCTTC. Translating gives CSVEVGFYNEQFF.

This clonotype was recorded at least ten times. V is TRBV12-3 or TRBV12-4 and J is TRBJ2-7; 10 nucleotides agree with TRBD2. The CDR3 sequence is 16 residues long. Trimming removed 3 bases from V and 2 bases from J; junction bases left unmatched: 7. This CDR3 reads CASSFALAGITYEQYF. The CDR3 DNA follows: TGTGCCAGCAGTTTCGCACTAGCGGGGATTACCTACGAGCAGTACTTC.

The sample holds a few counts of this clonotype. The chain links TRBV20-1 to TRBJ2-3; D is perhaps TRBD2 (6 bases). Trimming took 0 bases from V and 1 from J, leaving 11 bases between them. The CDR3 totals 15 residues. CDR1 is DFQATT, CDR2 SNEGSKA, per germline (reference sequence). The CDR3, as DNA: TGCAGTGCTAGAGATCTAGCGTTGGGCACAGATACGCAGTATTTT. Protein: CSARDLALGTDTQYF.

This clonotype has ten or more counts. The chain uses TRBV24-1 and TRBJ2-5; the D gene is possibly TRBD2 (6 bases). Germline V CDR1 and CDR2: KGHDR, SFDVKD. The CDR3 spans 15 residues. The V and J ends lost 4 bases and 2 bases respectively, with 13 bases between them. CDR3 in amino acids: CATSDNGRGQETQYF. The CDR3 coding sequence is TGTGCCACCAGTGACAACGGGCGGGGTCAAGAGACCCAGTACTTC.

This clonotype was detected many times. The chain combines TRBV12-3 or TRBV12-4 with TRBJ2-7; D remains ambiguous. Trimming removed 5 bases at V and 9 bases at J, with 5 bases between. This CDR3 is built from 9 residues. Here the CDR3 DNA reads TGTGCCAGCAGTCTCGGGCAGTACTTC. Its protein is CASSLGQYF.

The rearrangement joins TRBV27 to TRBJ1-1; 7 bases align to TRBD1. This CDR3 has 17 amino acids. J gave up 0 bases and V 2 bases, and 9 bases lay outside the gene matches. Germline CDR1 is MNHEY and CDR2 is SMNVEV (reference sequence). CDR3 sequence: CASSLRTGGLMNTEAFF. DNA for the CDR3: TGTGCCAGCAGTTTACGGACAGGCGGACTCATGAACACTGAAGCTTTCTTT.

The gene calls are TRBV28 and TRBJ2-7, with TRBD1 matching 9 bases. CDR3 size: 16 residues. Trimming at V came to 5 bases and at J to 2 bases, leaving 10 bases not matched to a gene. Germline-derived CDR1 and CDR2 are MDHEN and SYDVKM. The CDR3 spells CASSTTGTGRAYEQYF. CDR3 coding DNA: TGTGCCAGCAGTACTACCGGGACAGGGAGAGCCTACGAGCAGTACTTC.

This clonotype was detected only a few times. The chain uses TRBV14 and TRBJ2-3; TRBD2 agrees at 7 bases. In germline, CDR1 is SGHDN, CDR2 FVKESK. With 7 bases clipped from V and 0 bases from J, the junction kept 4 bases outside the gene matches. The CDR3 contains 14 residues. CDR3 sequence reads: CASNRAGSTDTQYF. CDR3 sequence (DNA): TGTGCCAGCAATCGAGCGGGGAGCACAGATACGCAGTATTTT.

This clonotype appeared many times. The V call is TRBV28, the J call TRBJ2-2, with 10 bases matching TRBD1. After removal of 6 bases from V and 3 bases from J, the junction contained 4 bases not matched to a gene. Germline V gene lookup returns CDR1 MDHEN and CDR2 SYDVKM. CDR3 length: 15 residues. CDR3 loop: CASSTGTGDTGELFF. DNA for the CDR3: TGTGCCAGCAGCACCGGGACAGGGGACACCGGGGAGCTGTTTTTT.

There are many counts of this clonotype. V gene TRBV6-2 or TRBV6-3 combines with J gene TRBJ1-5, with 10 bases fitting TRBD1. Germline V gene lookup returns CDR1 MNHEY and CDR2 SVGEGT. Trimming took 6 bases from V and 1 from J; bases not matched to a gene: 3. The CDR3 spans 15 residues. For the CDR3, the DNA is TGTGCCAGCAGGCGGACAGGGGGGAGCAATCAGCCCCAGCATTTT. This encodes CASRRTGGSNQPQHF.

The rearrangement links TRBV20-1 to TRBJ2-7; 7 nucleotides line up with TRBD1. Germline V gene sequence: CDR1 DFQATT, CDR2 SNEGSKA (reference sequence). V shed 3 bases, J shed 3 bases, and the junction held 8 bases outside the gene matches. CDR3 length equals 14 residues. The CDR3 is CSASAGTASYEQYF. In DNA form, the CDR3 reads TGCAGTGCTAGCGCCGGGACAGCAAGCTACGAGCAGTACTTC.

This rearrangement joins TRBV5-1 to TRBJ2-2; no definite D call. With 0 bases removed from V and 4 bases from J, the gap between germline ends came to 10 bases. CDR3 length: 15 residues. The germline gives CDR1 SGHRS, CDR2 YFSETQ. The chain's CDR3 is CASSLVGISTGELFF. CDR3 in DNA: TGCGCCAGCAGCTTGGTAGGGATTAGCACCGGGGAGCTGTTTTTT. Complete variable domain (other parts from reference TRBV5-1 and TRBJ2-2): KAGVTQTPRYLIKTRGQQVTLSCSPISGHRSVSWYQQTPGQGLQFLFEYFSETQRNKGNFPGRFSGRQFSNSRSEMNVSTLELGDSALYLCASSLVGISTGELFFGEGSRLTVL.

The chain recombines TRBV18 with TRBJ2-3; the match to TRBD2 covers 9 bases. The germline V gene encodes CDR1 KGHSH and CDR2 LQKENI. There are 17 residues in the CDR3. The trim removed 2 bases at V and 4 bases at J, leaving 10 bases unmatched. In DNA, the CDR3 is TGTGCCAGCTCACCAATTTATAGCGGGAGAGGCGCAGATACGCAGTATTTT. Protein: CASSPIYSGRGADTQYF.

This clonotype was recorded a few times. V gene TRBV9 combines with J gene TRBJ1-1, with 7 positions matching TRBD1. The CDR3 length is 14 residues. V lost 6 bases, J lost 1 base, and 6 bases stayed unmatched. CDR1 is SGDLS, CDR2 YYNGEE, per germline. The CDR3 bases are TGTGCCAGCAAACAGGGACAGACGAACACTGAAGCTTTCTTT. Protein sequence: CASKQGQTNTEAFF.

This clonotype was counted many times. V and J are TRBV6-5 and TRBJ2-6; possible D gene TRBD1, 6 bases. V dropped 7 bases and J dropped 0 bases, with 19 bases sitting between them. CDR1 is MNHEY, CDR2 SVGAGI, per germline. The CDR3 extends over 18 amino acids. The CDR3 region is CASNNYPTGISGANVLTF. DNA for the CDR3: TGTGCCAGCAATAACTACCCCACAGGGATCTCTGGGGCCAACGTCCTGACTTTC.

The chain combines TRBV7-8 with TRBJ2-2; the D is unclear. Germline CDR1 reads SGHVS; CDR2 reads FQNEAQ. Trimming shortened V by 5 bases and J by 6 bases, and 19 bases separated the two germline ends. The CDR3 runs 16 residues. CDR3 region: CASSLREALRAGELFF. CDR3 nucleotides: TGTGCCAGCAGCCTCCGTGAGGCGTTAAGGGCCGGGGAGCTGTTTTTT.

The CDR3 loop reads CSVERPREREKSHEQYF. CDR3 sequence (DNA): TGCAGCGTTGAAAGGCCGAGGGAGCGGGAGAAAAGCCACGAGCAGTACTTC. J is TRBJ2-7 and V is TRBV29-1; 8 bases align to TRBD2. The CDR3 contains 17 residues. Germline assignment: CDR1 SQVTM and CDR2 ANQGSEA. V gave up 2 bases and J gave up 5 bases; unmatched junction bases: 17.